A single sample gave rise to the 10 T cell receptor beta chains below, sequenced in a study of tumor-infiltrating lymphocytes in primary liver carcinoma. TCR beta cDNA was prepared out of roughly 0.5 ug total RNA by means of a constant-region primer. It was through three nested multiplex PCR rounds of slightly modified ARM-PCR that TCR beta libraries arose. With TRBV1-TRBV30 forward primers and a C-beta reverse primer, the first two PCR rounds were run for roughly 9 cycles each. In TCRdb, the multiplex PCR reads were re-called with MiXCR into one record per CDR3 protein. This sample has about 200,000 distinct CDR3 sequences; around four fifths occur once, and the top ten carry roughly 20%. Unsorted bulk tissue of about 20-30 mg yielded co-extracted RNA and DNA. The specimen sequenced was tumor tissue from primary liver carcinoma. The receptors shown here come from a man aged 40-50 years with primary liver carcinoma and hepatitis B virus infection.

The CDR3 loop is CAITSSGSLTHEQYF. DNA of the CDR3: TGTGCCATCACGAGTAGCGGGAGCCTTACCCACGAGCAGTACTTC. The chain uses TRBV6-1 and TRBJ2-7, with 9 nucleotides matching TRBD2. V lost 10 bases, J lost 5 bases, and 15 bases stayed unmatched. The CDR3 extends over 15 amino acids. Germline lookup yields CDR1 MNHNS and CDR2 SASEGT.

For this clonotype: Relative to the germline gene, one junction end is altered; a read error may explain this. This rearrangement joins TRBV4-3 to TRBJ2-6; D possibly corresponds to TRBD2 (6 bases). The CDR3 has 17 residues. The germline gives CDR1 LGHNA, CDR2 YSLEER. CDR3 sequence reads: CASGQDGSGRGANVLTF. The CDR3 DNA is TGCGCCAGTGGCCAAGATGGGTCAGGGCGCGGGGCCAACGTCCTGACTTTT.

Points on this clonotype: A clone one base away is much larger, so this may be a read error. The CDR3 here is CARSRREPGTGELFF. As DNA, the CDR3 is TGTGCCAGGAGTAGGCGGGAGCCTGGAACCGGGGAGCTGTTTTTT. V is TRBV28 and J is TRBJ2-2; TRBD2 agrees at 7 bases. The junction had 12 bases not matched to a gene; V was cut back by 9 bases and J by 5 bases. The CDR3 runs to 15 residues. CDR1 is MDHEN, CDR2 SYDVKM, per germline.

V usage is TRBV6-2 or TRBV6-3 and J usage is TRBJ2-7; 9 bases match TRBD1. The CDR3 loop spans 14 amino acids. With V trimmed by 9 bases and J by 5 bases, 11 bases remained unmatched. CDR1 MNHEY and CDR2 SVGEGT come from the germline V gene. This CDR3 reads CASSLRDRVHEQYF. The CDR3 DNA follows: TGTGCCAGTAGCCTCCGGGACAGGGTACACGAGCAGTACTTC.

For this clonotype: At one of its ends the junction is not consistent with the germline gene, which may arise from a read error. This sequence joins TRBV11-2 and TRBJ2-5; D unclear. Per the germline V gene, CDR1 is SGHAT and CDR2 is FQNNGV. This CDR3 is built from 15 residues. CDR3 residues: CVSSRWSDPAETQYF. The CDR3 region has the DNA TGTGTCAGCAGTCGTTGGTCTGATCCCGCGGAGACCCAGTACTTC.

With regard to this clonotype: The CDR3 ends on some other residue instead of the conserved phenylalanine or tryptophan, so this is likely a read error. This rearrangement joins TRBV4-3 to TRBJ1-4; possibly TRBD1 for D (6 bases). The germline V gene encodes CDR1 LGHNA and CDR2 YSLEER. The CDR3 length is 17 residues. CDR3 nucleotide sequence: TGCGTCAGCAGCCAAGACCTCGCGGGGGGCGGGTTCGAAAAACTGTTTTCT. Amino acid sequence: CVSSQDLAGGGFEKLFS.

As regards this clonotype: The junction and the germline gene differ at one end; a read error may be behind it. CDR3 DNA sequence: TGTGCCAGCAGCCAAGCCGGGACGCCTTTCACCTGGGAGCTCTTTTTT. Residues: CASSQAGTPFTWELFF. The chain links TRBV6-2 or TRBV6-3 to TRBJ2-2, with D perhaps assigned TRBD1 or TRBD2 (5 bases each). Germline V gene lookup returns CDR1 MNHEY and CDR2 SVGEGT. The CDR3 extends over 16 amino acids.

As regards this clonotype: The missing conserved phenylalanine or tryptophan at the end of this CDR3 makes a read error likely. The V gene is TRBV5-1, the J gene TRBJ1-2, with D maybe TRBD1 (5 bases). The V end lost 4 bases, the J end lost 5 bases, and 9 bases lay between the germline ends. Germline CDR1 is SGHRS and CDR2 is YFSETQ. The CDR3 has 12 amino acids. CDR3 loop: CASSPGKYGYTI. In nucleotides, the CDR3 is TGCGCCAGCAGCCCAGGGAAGTATGGCTACACCATC.

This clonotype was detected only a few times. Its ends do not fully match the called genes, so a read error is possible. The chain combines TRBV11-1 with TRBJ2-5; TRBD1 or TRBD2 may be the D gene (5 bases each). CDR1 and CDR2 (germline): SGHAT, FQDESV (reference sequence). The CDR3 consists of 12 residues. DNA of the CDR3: TGTGCCGGCAGCCAGCTGGGGGAGACCCAGTATTTC. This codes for CAGSQLGETQYF.

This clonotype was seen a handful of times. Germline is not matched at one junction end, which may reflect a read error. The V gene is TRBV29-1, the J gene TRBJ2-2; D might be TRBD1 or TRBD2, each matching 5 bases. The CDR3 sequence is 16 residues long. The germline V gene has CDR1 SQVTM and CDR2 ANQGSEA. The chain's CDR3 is CNVENPLGTNTGELFF. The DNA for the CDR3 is TGCAACGTTGAAAACCCCCTGGGGACCAACACAGGGGAGCTGTTTTTT.